Reported below is one TCR beta chain. Germline CDR1 SGHRS, CDR2 YFSETQ. With 4 bases removed from V and 0 bases from J, the gap between germline ends came to 19 bases. The CDR3 sequence is 17 residues long. The source of the sample is a study of blood T cell repertoires in COVID-19. At the level of the study: Sources were T cells, B-cell-depleted T cells, or PBMCs; the material itself was cDNA or gDNA.

Everyone who took part was roughly 18 to 90 years old, and they came from about 23 US areas. Using immunoSEQ multiplex PCR, the repertoire was profiled, and TCRdb retains in-frame clones only, with some absent. The sample contains some 350,000 clones, about 89% of which appear only once. The chain has TRBV5-1 and TRBJ2-5; unclear D gene. Sequenced input: PBMCs or T cells enriched from blood (not recorded which). The TCR comes from a woman in her thirties who had recovered from COVID-19. This chain's CDR3 is CASSLVPAPMYQETQYF. CDR3 DNA sequence: TGCGCCAGCAGCCTGGTGCCCGCCCCTATGTACCAAGAGACCCAGTACTTC.